The clone carrying this TCR beta chain came up a few times. Germline trimming cut 7 bases from V and 7 bases from J; bases unmatched to any gene: 7. The CDR3 spans 13 residues. Via MiXCR, TCRdb re-called the RT-PCR reads, giving one row per CDR3 protein. Seen here are around 300,000 distinct CDR3 sequences, approximately 23% observed once, and the top ten hold under 13%. The sample is drawn from a study of response to subunit inactivated influenza vaccine. The receptor was derived from a man between 45 and 75 years old who received an inactivated influenza vaccine. The specimen comprised PBMCs from blood, sampled about 19 months after vaccination. The V and J genes are TRBV12-3 or TRBV12-4 and TRBJ1-5, with 7 bases matching TRBD1. The CDR3 nucleotides are TGTGCCAGCACCAAGACAGGGAACCAGCCCCAGCATTTT. Translated: CASTKTGNQPQHF.